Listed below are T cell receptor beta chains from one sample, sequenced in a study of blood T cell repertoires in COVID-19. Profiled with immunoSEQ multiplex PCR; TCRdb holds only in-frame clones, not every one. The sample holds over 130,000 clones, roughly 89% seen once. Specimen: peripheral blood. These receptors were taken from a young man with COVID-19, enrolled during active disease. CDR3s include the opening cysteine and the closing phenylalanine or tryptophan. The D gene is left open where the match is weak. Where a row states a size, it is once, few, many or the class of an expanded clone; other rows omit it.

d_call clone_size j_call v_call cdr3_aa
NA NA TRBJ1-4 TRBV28 CASSLSYYEKLFF
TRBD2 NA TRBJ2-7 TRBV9 CASSVADTSVVEQYF
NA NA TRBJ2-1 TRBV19 CASSIVGGGMVNEQFF
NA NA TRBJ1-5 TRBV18 CASSLPNQPQHF
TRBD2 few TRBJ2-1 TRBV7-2 CASSLSGSTHNEQFF
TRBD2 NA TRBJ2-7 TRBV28 CASSSASGEKNEQYF
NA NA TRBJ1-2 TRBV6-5 CASRKQGSGGYTF
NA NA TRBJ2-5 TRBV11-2 CASSDRPRDNPTQYF
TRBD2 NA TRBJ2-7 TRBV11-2 CASSPIKRDSANYEQYF
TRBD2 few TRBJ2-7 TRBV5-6 CASSGPGLAGVEQYF
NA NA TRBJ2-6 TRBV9 CASSPGDVRSGANVLTF
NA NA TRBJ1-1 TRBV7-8 CASSLGVQGNTEAFF
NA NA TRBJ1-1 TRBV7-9 CASSFGQPNTEAFF
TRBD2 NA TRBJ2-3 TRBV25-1 CASSSSSGRTDTQYF
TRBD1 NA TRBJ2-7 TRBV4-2 CASSQVGRDSLYEQYF
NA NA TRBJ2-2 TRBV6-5 CASRQGGTGELFF
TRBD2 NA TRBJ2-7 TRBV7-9 CASSLTSGYEQYF
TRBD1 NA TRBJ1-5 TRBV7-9 CASSTGQVGQPQHF
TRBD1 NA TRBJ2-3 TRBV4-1 CASSQDAGTGADTQYF
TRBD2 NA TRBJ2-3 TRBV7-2 CASGPGGYPTDTQYF
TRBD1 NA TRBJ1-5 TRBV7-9 CASSFGQGESQPQHF
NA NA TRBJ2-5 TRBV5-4 CASRGGRGETQYF
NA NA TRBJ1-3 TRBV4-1 CASSQGGYRVGNTIYF
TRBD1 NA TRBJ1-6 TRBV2 CASSDRAGDSPLHF
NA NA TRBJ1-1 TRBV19 CASRVQGQNTEAFF
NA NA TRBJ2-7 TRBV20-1 CSASDTGTYSYEQYF
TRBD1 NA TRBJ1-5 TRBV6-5 CATEDRVSNQPQHF